The 17 T cell receptor beta chains below all came from one sample that was sequenced in a study of T cells in women clearing cervical HPV infection. Assay: immunoSEQ multiplex PCR; the TCRdb copy retains only in-frame clones and omits some. The listing records more than 20,000 clones. What was sequenced was blood buffy coat. The receptors come from a woman aged 18 to 75 with a cervical HPV16 infection that either progressed to CIN3+ or cleared (not recorded which).

Details on this clone: The read is 3 residues too short to cover the CDR3 end, so that end is filled in from the germline J gene. The chain recombines TRBV30 with TRBJ1-5; the D gene is possibly TRBD1 (6 bases). The V and J ends lost 1 base and 3 bases respectively, with 10 bases between them. Germline CDR1 is GTSNPN and CDR2 is SVGIG (reference sequence). The CDR3 extends over 14 amino acids. CDR3 in amino acids: CAWSGGPYNQPQHF. The covered CDR3 bases are TGTGCCTGGAGTGGGGGGCCTTACAATCAGCCC.

Concerning this clone: The CDR3 goes on 3 residues after the read ends, and that part is filled in from the germline J gene. The V and J genes are TRBV6-1 and TRBJ1-5, with 10 nucleotides matching TRBD1. The CDR3 consists of 15 residues. The germline V gene encodes CDR1 MNHNS and CDR2 SASEGT. J lost 4 bases, V lost 3 bases, and 3 bases had no gene match. CDR3 loop: CASSETGGWNQPQHF. The covered CDR3 bases are TGTGCCAGCAGTGAGACAGGGGGCTGGAATCAGCCC.

Concerning this clone itself: The read terminates 3 residues ahead of where the CDR3 ends, so the germline J gene completes it. The chain links TRBV12-3 or TRBV12-4 to TRBJ2-1; D is unresolved. V lost 6 bases to trimming and J lost 6 bases, with 18 bases between them. The CDR3 runs to 15 residues. CDR3 bases read: TGTGCCAGCAGCTTGGCCGCAAACCCACCCAATGAG. This translates into CASSLAANPPNE. The full CDR3 sequence reads CASSLAANPPNEQFF.

About this clone: The read terminates 3 residues before the CDR3 end, so the remaining end is supplied by the germline J gene. The chain has TRBV10-1 and TRBJ1-6, with 7 bases identical to TRBD1. There are 14 residues in the CDR3. Trimming at V came to 6 bases and at J to 10 bases, leaving 9 bases not matched to a gene. The germline gives CDR1 WNHNN, CDR2 SYGVQD (reference sequence). Incomplete CDR3 DNA: TGCGCCAGCAGCGATGAAGCCAGGGGGTCACCC. Translating it yields CASSDEARGSP. The CDR3 in its entirety is CASSDEARGSPLHF.

The covered CDR3 bases are TGTGCCAGCAGCTTACAGGGCACTTCGGGAAACACC. Its translation: CASSLQGTSGNT. The whole CDR3 region reads CASSLQGTSGNTIYF. The chain employs TRBV5-4 and TRBJ1-3; possibly TRBD1 for D (6 bases). The read finishes 3 residues shy of the CDR3 end, and the germline J gene is used to complete it. Deletions cut 2 bases from V and 4 bases from J, with 13 bases between. Germline CDR1 is SGHNT and CDR2 is YYREEE (reference sequence). The CDR3 covers 15 residues.

This clone shows up as medium-sized by frequency. The CDR3 end lies 3 residues beyond the end of the read and is filled in from the germline J gene. The chain uses TRBV13 and TRBJ2-7, with 8 bases lining up with TRBD1. The V and J ends lost 1 base and 1 base, in that order; junction bases with no gene match: 6. Germline lookup yields CDR1 PRHDT and CDR2 FYEKMQ (reference sequence). There are 16 residues in the CDR3. Incomplete CDR3 DNA: TGTGCCAGCAGCTTAGCCCGGACAGGGTTATCCTACGAG. It specifies CASSLARTGLSYE. The whole CDR3 is CASSLARTGLSYEQYF. The whole variable domain, remainder taken from reference TRBV13 and TRBJ2-7, is AAGVIQSPRHLIKEKRETATLKCYPIPRHDTVYWYQQGPGQDPQFLISFYEKMQSDKGSIPDRFSAQQFSDYHSELNMSSLELGDSALYFCASSLARTGLSYEQYFGPGTRLTVT.

Regarding this clone: The sequence runs out 3 residues before the end of the CDR3; the remainder is reconstructed from the germline J gene. This sequence joins TRBV19 and TRBJ2-7; 10 nucleotides agree with TRBD1. The germline V gene has CDR1 LNHDA and CDR2 SQIVND (reference sequence). The CDR3 length is 15 residues. Trimming took 4 bases from V and 4 from J; bases not matched to a gene: 7. The CDR3 spells CASSRYRDRGYEQYF. The CDR3 DNA, read in part, is TGTGCCAGTAGTAGGTACCGGGACAGGGGTTACGAG.

Comment on this clone: The CDR3 extends 3 residues past the end of the read, so its final part is completed from the germline J gene. The gene calls are TRBV6-1 and TRBJ2-1; TRBD1 agrees at 7 bases. The germline CDR1 and CDR2 sequences are MNHNS and SASEGT. The CDR3 runs to 16 residues. With 3 bases clipped from V and 6 bases from J, the junction kept 11 bases outside the gene matches. This chain's CDR3 is CASSEGQLPTINEQFF. The part of the CDR3 DNA that was read is TGTGCCAGCAGTGAGGGACAGCTACCGACAATCAATGAG.

Comment on this clone: Sequencing ends 3 residues short of the CDR3 end; the germline J gene provides the rest. Other DNA variants within this sample encode the same CDR3. The chain uses TRBV18 and TRBJ2-7; D is uncertain. The CDR3 runs 16 residues. Germline CDR1 KGHSH, CDR2 LQKENI. With 6 bases removed from V and 2 bases from J, the gap between germline ends came to 20 bases. CDR3 loop: CASSPLPARKTYEQYF. The part of the CDR3 DNA that was read is TGTGCCAGCTCCCCCCTCCCCGCCAGGAAGACCTACGAG.

Points on this clone: Coverage ceases 3 residues before the CDR3 finishes, and the germline J gene fills in the end. The chain carries TRBV30 and TRBJ2-3, with D unresolved. Germline V gives CDR1 GTSNPN, CDR2 SVGIG (reference sequence). This CDR3 region has 12 residues. V was shortened by 0 bases and J by 6 bases, with 7 bases between the two germline ends. The covered CDR3 bases are TGTGCCTGGAGTGTTAGCAAGGATACG. Encoded protein: CAWSVSKDT. The CDR3, in full, reads CAWSVSKDTQYF. Variable domain in full (rest from reference TRBV30 and TRBJ2-3): SQTIHQWPATLVQPVGSPLSLECTVEGTSNPNLYWYRQAAGRGLQLLFYSVGIGQISSEVPQNLSASRPQDRQFILSSKKLLLSDSGFYLCAWSVSKDTQYFGPGTRLTVL.

About this clone: The observed sequence ends 3 residues before the CDR3 terminus, with the missing tail filled in from the germline J gene. The chain employs TRBV5-1 and TRBJ2-1; 12 bases agree with TRBD2. Trimming removed 5 bases from V and 8 bases from J; junction bases left unmatched: 17. The CDR3 has 18 residues. CDR1 and CDR2 (germline): SGHRS, YFSETQ. The CDR3 DNA, read in part, is TGCGCCAGCAGGACTAGCGGGGGAGCCACCCGACGGAGCGATGAG. Its protein product is CASRTSGGATRRSDE. The CDR3, in full, reads CASRTSGGATRRSDEQFF.

Comments on this clone: The read comes to an end 3 residues before the CDR3 does, leaving the germline J gene to fill in the end. The rearrangement joins TRBV6-4 to TRBJ2-1; 10 bases fit TRBD2. Per germline, CDR1 MRHNA and CDR2 SNTAGT. The trim removed 0 bases at V and 5 bases at J, leaving 4 bases unmatched. The CDR3 totals 16 residues. CDR3 residues: CASSDSLAGDNNEQFF. The sequenced CDR3 bases are TGTGCCAGCAGTGACTCGCTAGCGGGAGATAACAATGAG.

Note on this clone: Read coverage stops 3 residues before the CDR3 terminus; the germline J gene supplies the remainder. The chain links TRBV19 to TRBJ1-2; weak D call: TRBD1 (6 bases). The CDR3 spans 14 residues. V lost 0 bases, J lost 5 bases, and 10 bases lay in between. Germline assignment: CDR1 LNHDA and CDR2 SQIVND (reference sequence). The CDR3 protein is CASSIDQQGYGYTF. CDR3 bases read: TGTGCCAGTAGTATAGATCAGCAGGGGTATGGC. Full variable domain (rest looked up from reference TRBV19 and TRBJ1-2): DGGITQSPKYLFRKEGQNVTLSCEQNLNHDAMYWYRQDPGQGLRLIYYSQIVNDFQKGDIAEGYSVSREKKESFPLTVTSAQKNPTAFYLCASSIDQQGYGYTFGSGTRLTVV.

As for this clone: The read falls 3 residues short of the CDR3 end, and the missing part is taken from the germline J gene. The J gene is TRBJ2-7, the V gene TRBV2; 7 nucleotides match TRBD2. After removal of 0 bases from V and 3 bases from J, the junction contained 14 bases not matched to a gene. Germline CDR1 is SNHLY and CDR2 is FYNNEI. The CDR3 covers 18 residues. CDR3 bases read: TGTGCCAGCAGTGAAGCGGTAGCTAGCGGTAGGGCCTTCTACGAG. Translation: CASSEAVASGRAFYE. Given in full, the CDR3 is CASSEAVASGRAFYEQYF.

Concerning this clone itself: The missing CDR3 end, 3 residues past where the read stops, is filled in from the germline J gene. This sequence joins TRBV20-1 and TRBJ2-5; TRBD2 matches 8 bases. The germline V gene encodes CDR1 DFQATT and CDR2 SNEGSKA (reference sequence). The CDR3 extends over 14 amino acids. V lost 4 bases and J lost 7; bases outside the gene matches: 11. The DNA read from the CDR3 is TGCAGTGCTACGAGCGGGGGCCGCCCCCGGACC. Protein: CSATSGGRPRT. The CDR3 in full is CSATSGGRPRTQYF.

Partial CDR3 DNA: TGTGCCAGCAGCTCACAGGGTTCCGGGGAG. Translating it yields CASSSQGSGE. From start to end, the CDR3 is CASSSQGSGELFF. This chain connects TRBV5-4 to TRBJ2-2; D may be TRBD1 (6 bases). Coverage ceases 3 residues before the CDR3 finishes, and the germline J gene fills in the end. The germline V gene encodes CDR1 SGHNT and CDR2 YYREEE (reference sequence). Between the trimmed V and J ends, which lost 3 bases and 6 bases, there was a span of 9 bases. This CDR3 spans 13 amino acids.

Worth noting for this clone: The read finishes 3 residues shy of the CDR3 end, and the germline J gene is used to complete it. J is TRBJ1-2 and V is TRBV7-3; D possibly corresponds to TRBD1 (5 bases). The CDR3 has 12 residues. The V gene's germline CDR1 is SGHTA and CDR2 FQGTGA. The V and J ends lost 4 bases and 3 bases respectively, with 6 bases between them. CDR3 region: CASSSGDYGYTF. Incomplete CDR3 DNA: TGTGCCAGCAGCTCGGGGGACTATGGC.